Listed here are 24 T cell receptor beta chains from one sample, sequenced in a study of blood T cell repertoires in COVID-19. Profiled with immunoSEQ multiplex PCR; TCRdb holds only in-frame clones, not every one. This table has about 150,000 clones, approximately 82% appearing once. The specimen was peripheral blood. These receptors all stem from a man in his 60s who had recovered from COVID-19.

The genes are TRBV4-3 and TRBJ2-7; 8 bases align to TRBD2. Germline CDR1 LGHNA, CDR2 YSLEER. V lost 0 bases to trimming and J lost 4 bases; unmatched junction nucleotides: 14. The CDR3 length is 18 residues. In DNA, the CDR3 is TGCGCCAGCAGCCAAGATAGGGGTAGAGCGGGAGCGCAGTACGAGCAGTACTTC. It codes for CASSQDRGRAGAQYEQYF.

This chain links TRBV19 with TRBJ1-2; 9 positions match TRBD1. There are 13 residues in the CDR3. Germline V lookup: CDR1 LNHDA, CDR2 SQIVND (reference sequence). Trimming removed 10 bases from V and 8 bases from J; junction bases left unmatched: 11. The CDR3 spells CATATGTGRGYTF. As DNA, the CDR3 is TGTGCCACTGCGACCGGGACAGGGAGAGGCTACACCTTC.

The V gene is TRBV7-9, the J gene TRBJ1-2; D ambiguous. V lost 1 base, J lost 4 bases, and 10 bases lay in between. Germline-derived CDR1 and CDR2 are SEHNR and FQNEAQ (reference sequence). The CDR3 covers 14 residues. CDR3 protein: CASSLEASSYGYTF. As DNA, the CDR3 is TGTGCCAGCAGCTTAGAAGCATCCTCCTATGGCTACACCTTC.

The rearrangement uses TRBV2 and TRBJ2-7; 8 bases agree with TRBD1. CDR1 is SNHLY and CDR2 is FYNNEI in the germline V gene. This CDR3 has 14 amino acids. With V trimmed by 4 bases and J by 4 bases, 6 bases remained unmatched. The CDR3 DNA sequence: TGTGCCAGCAGTGGAAGGGGACAGGTGTACGAGCAGTACTTC. This encodes CASSGRGQVYEQYF.

CDR3 sequence (DNA): TGTGCCAGTAGTATCTCCAGCTCAGGGGCAGCCTACGAGCAGTACTTC. Translation gives CASSISSSGAAYEQYF. The genes are TRBV19 and TRBJ2-7; D possibly corresponds to TRBD1 (6 bases). Germline V gene data show CDR1 as LNHDA and CDR2 as SQIVND (reference sequence). The V end was cut by 3 bases, the J end by 2 bases, with 17 bases between. This CDR3 region has 16 residues.

This chain connects TRBV4-2 to TRBJ2-5, with TRBD2 as a possible D gene (5 bases). Germline assignment: CDR1 LGHNA and CDR2 YNFKEQ. Trimming stripped 0 bases from V and 0 bases from J, with 8 bases between. This CDR3 spans 15 amino acids. CDR3: CASSQDWRYQETQYF. CDR3 nucleotides: TGTGCCAGCAGCCAAGATTGGAGGTACCAAGAGACCCAGTACTTC.

J is TRBJ1-1 and V is TRBV29-1; D remains ambiguous. The CDR3 consists of 13 residues. With 5 bases removed from V and 4 bases from J, the gap between germline ends came to 14 bases. CDR1 is SQVTM, CDR2 ANQGSEA, per germline. CDR3 DNA: TGCAGCGTTAAAGTCCCCCGGAGCACTGAAGCTTTCTTT. Translation gives CSVKVPRSTEAFF.

This clone has a handful of counts. The chain is built from TRBV19 and TRBJ1-5, with a tentative D call TRBD1 (6 bases). The germline V gene encodes CDR1 LNHDA and CDR2 SQIVND (reference sequence). The CDR3 is made up of 14 amino acids. V was shortened by 9 bases and J by 5 bases, with 17 bases between the two germline ends. CDR3 sequence: CASRPAGVDQPQHF. The CDR3, as DNA: TGTGCCAGCCGACCGGCAGGGGTGGATCAGCCCCAGCATTTT.

This clone was detected only a few times. The chain is built from TRBV30 and TRBJ1-1; the D gene is possibly TRBD1 (5 bases). The CDR3 covers 12 residues. V was trimmed by 0 bases and J by 3 bases, leaving 5 bases between them. From germline, CDR1 is GTSNPN and CDR2 SVGIG (reference sequence). CDR3 sequence (DNA): TGTGCCTGGAGTGTAGGGGACACTGAAGCTTTCTTT. It encodes CAWSVGDTEAFF.

V usage is TRBV11-2 and J usage is TRBJ2-1; 7 bases are a match to TRBD1. This CDR3 has 15 amino acids. V lost 5 bases to trimming and J lost 3 bases; unmatched junction nucleotides: 7. In germline, CDR1 is SGHAT, CDR2 FQNNGV. The CDR3 here is CASSPQRDSYNEQFF. CDR3 bases: TGTGCCAGCAGCCCGCAGAGGGACAGCTACAATGAGCAGTTCTTC.

This clone was seen a handful of times. The chain uses TRBV19 and TRBJ2-1; TRBD2 might be the D (6 bases). V was clipped by 5 bases and J by 10 bases, with 24 bases between them. The CDR3 consists of 16 residues. Germline assignment: CDR1 LNHDA and CDR2 SQIVND (reference sequence). The CDR3 protein is CASSEDGTSNRGEQFF. The CDR3 nucleotides are TGTGCCAGTAGTGAGGATGGGACCTCGAATCGGGGGGAGCAGTTCTTC. The whole variable domain, filled in from reference TRBV19 and TRBJ2-1, reads DGGITQSPKYLFRKEGQNVTLSCEQNLNHDAMYWYRQDPGQGLRLIYYSQIVNDFQKGDIAEGYSVSREKKESFPLTVTSAQKNPTAFYLCASSEDGTSNRGEQFFGPGTRLTVL.

This chain uses TRBV19 with TRBJ2-5, with D perhaps TRBD2 (6 bases). There are 16 residues in the CDR3. Germline V gene lookup returns CDR1 LNHDA and CDR2 SQIVND (reference sequence). Trimming took 4 bases from V and 5 from J, leaving 20 bases between them. CDR3 sequence: CASSTTNGLFLETQYF. DNA for the CDR3: TGTGCCAGTAGTACCACAAACGGACTATTTCTTGAGACCCAGTACTTC.

J is TRBJ2-5 and V is TRBV2, with 9 bases fitting TRBD1. This CDR3 comprises 15 residues. Germline loops: CDR1 SNHLY, CDR2 FYNNEI. V dropped 1 base and J dropped 5; count of bases not matched to a gene: 5. The CDR3 DNA sequence: TGTGCCAGCAGTGAAGACAGGGGGCCTCAGGAGACCCAGTACTTC. As protein: CASSEDRGPQETQYF.

V is TRBV7-9 and J is TRBJ1-6, with D tentatively TRBD1 (6 bases). Germline CDR1 and CDR2: SEHNR and FQNEAQ (reference sequence). V was pared by 2 bases and J by 7 bases, with 12 bases between. This CDR3 region has 15 residues. The CDR3 bases are TGTGCCAGCAGCTTATCAGGGGCTGAAAATTCACCCCTCCACTTT. Translation gives CASSLSGAENSPLHF.

The chain employs TRBV7-9 and TRBJ2-1; 8 bases match TRBD2. In germline, CDR1 is SEHNR, CDR2 FQNEAQ (reference sequence). The CDR3 is 16 residues long. V was pared by 4 bases and J by 7 bases, with 12 bases of the junction left unmatched. CDR3 DNA sequence: TGTGCCAGCAGCTCGGGGACCGGGACTAGGAATAATGAGCAGTTCTTC. Its protein is CASSSGTGTRNNEQFF.

The chain carries TRBV11-3 and TRBJ2-6; tentatively, D is TRBD1 (6 bases). The CDR3 covers 16 residues. Germline V gives CDR1 SGHNT, CDR2 YENEEA. Trimming took off 2 bases at V and 4 bases at J, with 12 bases between the two ends. CDR3 region: CASSLSRGSGANVLTF. The DNA of the CDR3 is TGTGCCAGCAGCTTAAGCAGGGGTTCCGGGGCCAACGTCCTGACTTTC.

The chain recombines TRBV19 with TRBJ2-3, with 10 bases lining up with TRBD2. This CDR3 contains 15 residues. Germline CDR1 is LNHDA and CDR2 is SQIVND (reference sequence). J was trimmed by 1 base and V by 8 bases; bases with no gene match: 6. The CDR3 DNA reads as TGTGCCAGTGCCCCGGGGACTAGCGGCACAGATACGCAGTATTTT. Its translation: CASAPGTSGTDTQYF.

For the CDR3, the DNA is TGTGCCAGCAGCTTAGAGAGGCGGGGAGGGGGCTACACCTTC. Protein product: CASSLERRGGGYTF. The V gene is TRBV7-2, the J gene TRBJ1-2; D is undetermined. The CDR3 runs to 14 residues. The germline V gene has CDR1 SGHTA and CDR2 FQGNSA. Trimming removed 1 base at V and 8 bases at J, with 14 bases between.

The rearrangement links TRBV7-3 to TRBJ2-3; 9 bases are shared with TRBD2. CDR1 SGHTA and CDR2 FQGTGA come from the germline V gene. There are 15 residues in the CDR3. V lost 3 bases to trimming and J lost 7 bases; unmatched junction nucleotides: 8. The CDR3, as DNA: TGTGCCAGCAGCTTGGGCGGGAGGGCCGTAAATACGCAGTATTTT. Protein: CASSLGGRAVNTQYF. The full variable domain, in which reference TRBV7-3 and TRBJ2-3 provide the parts outside the CDR3, is GAGVSQTPSNKVTEKGKYVELRCDPISGHTALYWYRQSLGQGPEFLIYFQGTGAADDSGLPNDRFFAVRPEGSVSTLKIQRTERGDSAVYLCASSLGGRAVNTQYFGPGTRLTVL.

This chain links TRBV6-5 with TRBJ2-2; 8 nucleotides match TRBD2. The V segment lost 5 bases and the J segment 8 bases; nucleotides outside the gene matches: 10. CDR3 length equals 15 residues. CDR1 and CDR2 (germline): MNHEY, SVGAGI. The CDR3 sequence is CASSPGGAGAGELFF. CDR3 nucleotide sequence: TGTGCCAGCAGTCCGGGGGGAGCGGGGGCAGGGGAGCTGTTTTTT.

The genes are TRBV5-1 and TRBJ1-3; 7 positions match TRBD1. CDR1 is SGHRS, CDR2 YFSETQ, per germline. The CDR3 loop spans 13 amino acids. With 4 bases clipped from V and 7 bases from J, the junction kept 5 bases outside the gene matches. The CDR3 region has the DNA TGCGCCAGCAGCCATGGGACAGAGAACACCATATATTTT. It is translated as CASSHGTENTIYF.

The V and J genes are TRBV27 and TRBJ2-1; 7 nucleotides match TRBD2. CDR3 length: 13 residues. Per germline, CDR1 MNHEY and CDR2 SMNVEV (reference sequence). The junction had 9 bases not matched to a gene; V was cut back by 7 bases and J by 9 bases. The CDR3 DNA follows: TGTGCCAGCATGCGGCGGGAGATTGGTGAGCAGTTCTTC. Translation: CASMRREIGEQFF.

The V call is TRBV4-2, the J call TRBJ1-1; 8 bases map to TRBD1. CDR1 and CDR2 (germline): LGHNA, YNFKEQ. J lost 4 bases, V lost 0 bases, and 13 bases had no gene match. The CDR3 runs to 18 residues. CDR3 coding DNA: TGTGCCAGCAGCCAAGATGATTGGCAGGGGGCGCGGGGCACTGAAGCTTTCTTT. It is translated as CASSQDDWQGARGTEAFF.

The CDR3 DNA is TGCGCCAGCCGCGACCGGGGTGACAATGAGCAGTTCTTC. Translation: CASRDRGDNEQFF. The chain combines TRBV10-1 with TRBJ2-1; possible D gene TRBD2, 5 bases. Germline assignment: CDR1 WNHNN and CDR2 SYGVQD (reference sequence). The CDR3 consists of 13 residues. V lost 8 bases and J 5 bases, leaving 13 bases between the germline ends.